This T cell receptor beta chain derives from a study of identifying expanded T cells in peripheral blood. In germline, CDR1 is MNHEY, CDR2 SVGAGI. Trimming took 6 bases from V and 2 from J, leaving 14 bases between them. CDR3 length equals 15 residues. General observations from the study: About 1.2 clones differed between technical replicates, versus about 17 and 20 over time.

For this clone: Antigen: not known.

During the collection period, no donor immune events like infections were recorded. Only in-frame clones appear in the TCRdb table, and some are missing; sequencing was by immunoSEQ multiplex PCR. The top ten clones hold about 3% of a sample with fewer than 85,000 clones, 89% of them seen once. The gene calls are TRBV6-5 and TRBJ1-5; TRBD1 might be the D (6 bases). Material: blood. The sequence came from a person aged 18 to 70 in good health. This CDR3 reads CASSPARGGNQPQHF. Here the CDR3 DNA reads TGTGCCAGCAGCCCCGCGAGGGGGGGCAATCAGCCCCAGCATTTT.